Listed below are T cell receptor beta chains from one sample, sequenced in a study of blood T cell repertoires in COVID-19. Method: immunoSEQ multiplex PCR; TCRdb's copy keeps in-frame clones and lacks some. Here the sample spans roughly 320,000 clones, 80% to 90% being singletons. The material sequenced was peripheral blood. The receptors come from a woman between 45 and 65 years old with COVID-19, enrolled during active disease. CDR3s include the opening cysteine and the closing phenylalanine or tryptophan. The D gene is left open where the match is weak. For some rows the clone size is stated as once, few or many, or as a class when expanded; others skip it.

D | size | J | V | DNA | CDR3
- | many | TRBJ2-7 | TRBV7-9 | TGTGCCAGCAGCCCCGCGGGACTGAGCTCCTACGAGCAGTACTTC | CASSPAGLSSYEQYF
TRBD1 | - | TRBJ1-1 | TRBV29-1 | TGCAGCGCCCGGACAGGGAGGAACACTGAAGCTTTCTTT | CSARTGRNTEAFF
TRBD1 | few | TRBJ2-7 | TRBV6-5 | TGTGCCAGCAGCGGGACAGGGAACGAGCAGTACTTC | CASSGTGNEQYF
- | once | TRBJ1-2 | TRBV29-1 | TGCAGCGTTGAAGAGGGGGGTTATGGTGGCTACACCTTC | CSVEEGGYGGYTF
- | - | TRBJ1-6 | TRBV25-1 | TGTGCCAGCAGTCGTAATTCACCCCTCCACTTT | CASSRNSPLHF
- | - | TRBJ2-7 | TRBV29-1 | TGCAGCGTTGGGCGGGACAGCTACGAGCAGTACTTC | CSVGRDSYEQYF
TRBD2 | - | TRBJ2-1 | TRBV5-1 | TGCGCCAGCAGCTCGAGTTCCGGGACTAGCGGCTCCAATGAGCAGTTCTTC | CASSSSSGTSGSNEQFF
- | - | TRBJ2-1 | TRBV9 | TGTGCCAGCAGCGTTACCCAGGCCCTCCTTTCCTACAATGAGCAGTTCTTC | CASSVTQALLSYNEQFF
- | - | TRBJ2-4 | TRBV6-1 | TGTGCCAGCAGTGAACTTTCGACGGGAGCGCGGAACATTCAGTACTTC | CASSELSTGARNIQYF
- | once | TRBJ2-5 | TRBV11-3 | TGTGCCAGCAGCTACAACGGGGTGGGGGGTCAAGAGACCCAGTACTTC | CASSYNGVGGQETQYF
- | - | TRBJ1-4 | TRBV19 | TGTGCCAGTAGTATAGTCGGGGGTGTTTATGAAAAACTGTTTTTT | CASSIVGGVYEKLFF
- | - | TRBJ2-1 | TRBV7-2 | TGTGCCAGCAGCTTAGGAGGTCTCTACAATGAGCAGTTCTTC | CASSLGGLYNEQFF
TRBD2 | - | TRBJ2-3 | TRBV7-2 | TGTGCCAGCAGCTCCACTAGCGTCACAGATACGCAGTATTTT | CASSSTSVTDTQYF
- | - | TRBJ2-7 | TRBV3-1/TRBV3-2 | TGTGCCAGCAGCCCCGGTTCCTACGAGCAGTACTTC | CASSPGSYEQYF
- | - | TRBJ2-1 | TRBV6-1 | TGTGCCAGCAGTGAAGACCCGGGATACAATGAGCAGTTCTTC | CASSEDPGYNEQFF
- | - | TRBJ2-1 | TRBV2 | TGTGCCAGCATCCCCGGGCTCGAGGGACAGTTCTTC | CASIPGLEGQFF
TRBD1 | - | TRBJ2-3 | TRBV7-9 | TGTGCCAGCAGCCGAGCTTTAGGGGGCCGCACAGATACGCAGTATTTT | CASSRALGGRTDTQYF
TRBD2 | - | TRBJ2-5 | TRBV24-1 | TGTGCCACCAGTGATTTGCTAGTCGGGAGAGGACTAGCGGGAGGATGGGAGACCCAGTACTTC | CATSDLLVGRGLAGGWETQYF
TRBD1 | - | TRBJ1-5 | TRBV19 | TGTGCCAGTAGTAACTTACAGGGGTCTAATCAGCCCCAGCATTTT | CASSNLQGSNQPQHF
- | - | TRBJ1-1 | TRBV3-1/TRBV3-2 | TGTGCCAGCAGCCAAGCATCCGGGGGGAACACTGAAGCTTTCTTT | CASSQASGGNTEAFF